This TCR beta chain was captured in a study of cytomegalovirus exposure and HLA in healthy donors. PCR amplification relied on 60 Vbeta primers (plus 13 Jbeta primers). Some clones are missing from TCRdb's copy, which holds only in-frame ones; the method was immunoSEQ multiplex PCR. The sample contains around 150,000 clones, around 85% of which appear only once. Findings and limits, study-wide: An ancestry cluster, one associated with Asian ancestry, reportedly showed fewer N-insertions than the 666-donor mean in a later analysis. Later, an analysis found that common viral pathogens appeared to be linked with several of the most significant clusters.

Trimming stripped 0 bases from V and 6 bases from J, with 9 bases between. The CDR3 is made up of 13 amino acids. Looked up from germline, CDR1 is SGHRS and CDR2 is YFSETQ. Notes on this clone: Its antigen is unidentified.

Input material: PBMCs. This chain joins TRBV5-1 and TRBJ1-2; D might be TRBD1 (5 bases). This clonotype originated in a man between 18 and 29 years old in good health and CMV-seropositive. The CDR3 bases are TGCGCCAGCAGCTTGGTGGCAGGGCATGGCTACACCTTC. This gives the protein CASSLVAGHGYTF.